Sequencing of this T cell receptor beta chain was carried out in a study of blood T cell repertoires in COVID-19. The CDR3 sequence is 13 residues long. The germline V and J ends were trimmed by 4 bases and 4 bases, with 11 bases remaining between them. Germline V lookup: CDR1 SGHRS, CDR2 YFSETQ. Clones were sequenced by immunoSEQ multiplex PCR, and TCRdb holds only the in-frame ones, with some missing. Of around 56,000 clones in the sample, about 86% were seen once. This TCR derives from a woman of 80 years or more with active or convalescent COVID-19. The chain carries TRBV5-1 and TRBJ1-1, with a possible D match to TRBD1 (6 bases). Source material: peripheral blood. CDR3 region: CASSRTDGTEAFF. The CDR3 nucleotides are TGCGCCAGCAGCAGGACAGATGGCACTGAAGCTTTCTTT.